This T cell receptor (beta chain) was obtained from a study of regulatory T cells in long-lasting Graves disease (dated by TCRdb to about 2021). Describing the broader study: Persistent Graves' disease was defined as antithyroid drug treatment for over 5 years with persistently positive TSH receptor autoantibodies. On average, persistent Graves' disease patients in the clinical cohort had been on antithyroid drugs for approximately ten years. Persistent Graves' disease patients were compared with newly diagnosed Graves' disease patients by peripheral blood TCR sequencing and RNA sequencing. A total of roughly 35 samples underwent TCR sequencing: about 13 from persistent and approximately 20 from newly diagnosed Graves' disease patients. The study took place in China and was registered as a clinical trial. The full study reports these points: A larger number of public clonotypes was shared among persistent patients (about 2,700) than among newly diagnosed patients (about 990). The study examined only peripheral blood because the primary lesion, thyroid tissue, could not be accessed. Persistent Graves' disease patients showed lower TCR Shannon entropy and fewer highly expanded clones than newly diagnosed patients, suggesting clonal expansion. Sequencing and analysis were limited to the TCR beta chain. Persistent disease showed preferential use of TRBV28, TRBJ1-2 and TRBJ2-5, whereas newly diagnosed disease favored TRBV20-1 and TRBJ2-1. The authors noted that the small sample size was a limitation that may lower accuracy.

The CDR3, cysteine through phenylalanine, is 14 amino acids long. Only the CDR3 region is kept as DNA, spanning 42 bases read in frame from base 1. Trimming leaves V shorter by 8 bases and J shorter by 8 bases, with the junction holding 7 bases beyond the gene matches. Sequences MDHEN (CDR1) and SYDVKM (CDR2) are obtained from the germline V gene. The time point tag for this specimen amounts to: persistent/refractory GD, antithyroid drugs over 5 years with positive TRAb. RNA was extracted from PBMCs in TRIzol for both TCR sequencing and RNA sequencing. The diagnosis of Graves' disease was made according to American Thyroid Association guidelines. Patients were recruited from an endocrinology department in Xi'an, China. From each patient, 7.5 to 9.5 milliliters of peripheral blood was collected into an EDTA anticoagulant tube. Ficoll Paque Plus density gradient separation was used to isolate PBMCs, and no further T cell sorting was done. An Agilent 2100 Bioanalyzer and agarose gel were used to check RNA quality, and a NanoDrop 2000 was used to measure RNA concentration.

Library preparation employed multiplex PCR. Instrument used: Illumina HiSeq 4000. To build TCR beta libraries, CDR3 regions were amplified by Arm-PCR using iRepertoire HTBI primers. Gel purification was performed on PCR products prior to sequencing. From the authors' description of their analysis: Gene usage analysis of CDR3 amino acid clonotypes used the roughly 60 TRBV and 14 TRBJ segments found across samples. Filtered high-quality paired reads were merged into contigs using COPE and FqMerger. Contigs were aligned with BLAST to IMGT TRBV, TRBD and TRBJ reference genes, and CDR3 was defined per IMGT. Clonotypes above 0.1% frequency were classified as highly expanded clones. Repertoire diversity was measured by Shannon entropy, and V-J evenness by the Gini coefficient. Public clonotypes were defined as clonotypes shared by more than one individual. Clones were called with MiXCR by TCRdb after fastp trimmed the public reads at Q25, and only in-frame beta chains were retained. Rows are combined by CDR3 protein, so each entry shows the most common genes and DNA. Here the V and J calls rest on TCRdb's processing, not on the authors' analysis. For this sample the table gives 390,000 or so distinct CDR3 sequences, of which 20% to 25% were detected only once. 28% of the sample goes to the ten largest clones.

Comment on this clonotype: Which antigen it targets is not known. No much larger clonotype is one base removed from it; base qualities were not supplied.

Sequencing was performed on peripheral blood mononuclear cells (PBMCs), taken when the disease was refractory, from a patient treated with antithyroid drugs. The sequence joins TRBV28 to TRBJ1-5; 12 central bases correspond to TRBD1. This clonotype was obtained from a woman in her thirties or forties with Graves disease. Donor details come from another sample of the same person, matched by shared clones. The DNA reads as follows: TGTGCCAGCGGTCCGGGACAGGGGGCAGAGCCCCAGCATTTT. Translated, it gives CASGPGQGAEPQHF.